The rows below give T cell receptor beta chains drawn from one sample of a study of molecular identifiers for immune sequencing clone quantification. TCRdb reprocessed the PCR reads with MiXCR, giving one entry per CDR3 protein. The data contain approximately 320,000 distinct CDR3 sequences, about a quarter of them seen just once; the ten biggest clones take up roughly 0.7%. Material for sequencing was naive CD8+ T cells from blood, with Jurkat cell RNA spiked in. Source of these receptors: a human donor in good health. Some libraries in this study had Jurkat cell RNA spiked in. Each CDR3 is given without its conserved first and last residue. Each record gives: CDR3 length, V gene, J gene, CDR3 protein.

12,TRBV4-1,TRBJ2-7,ASSQNRQGYEQY
12,TRBV12-3/TRBV12-4,TRBJ1-4,ASREENYNEKLF
16,TRBV6-1,TRBJ2-7,ASSELPGQGLFSYEQY
15,TRBV3-2,TRBJ1-1,ASSRRKVWTGGTEAF
13,TRBV9,TRBJ2-7,ASSGGTSGYYEQY
13,TRBV28,TRBJ2-3,ASSFSRRSTDTQY
12,TRBV29-1,TRBJ2-5,SVDPTGGEETQY
11,TRBV6-5,TRBJ2-5,ASSYGLGETQY
13,TRBV19,TRBJ2-1,ASSIWASGYNEQF
8,TRBV27,TRBJ1-1,ASRFVEAF
10,TRBV6-2/TRBV6-3,TRBJ2-1,ASSRDVNEQF
13,TRBV7-8,TRBJ2-7,ASSSINCWAYEQY
13,TRBV27,TRBJ2-7,ASSLGTGISYEQY
11,TRBV6-2/TRBV6-3,TRBJ2-3,ATGGGITDTQY
18,TRBV11-2,TRBJ2-5,ASSRGDRAFERGVQETQY
12,TRBV25-1,TRBJ1-5,ASSDGQGYQPQH
12,TRBV4-2,TRBJ2-3,ASSQESGAVPQY
16,TRBV7-2,TRBJ2-3,ASSLAPTRRDGTDTQY
11,TRBV5-8,TRBJ2-4,ASSLEGAEYQY
9,TRBV5-6,TRBJ1-1,ASSLGFVAF
14,TRBV20-1,TRBJ2-4,SASKTGDYLQNIQY
16,TRBV9,TRBJ2-2,ASSVAGGPFANTGELF
12,TRBV4-3,TRBJ2-7,ASSQVMLAREQY
13,TRBV7-9,TRBJ1-4,ASSSATGGREKLF
14,TRBV5-1,TRBJ1-2,ASSLAGTLAGYGYT
10,TRBV6-2/TRBV6-3,TRBJ2-7,ASSSSVYEQY
13,TRBV5-4,TRBJ2-3,ASSIGQGWTDTQY